Listed here is a single T cell receptor (beta chain). Per the study methods: Nucleated cell number was recorded as an estimate derived from reference gene primer amplification. Data came from immunoSEQ multiplex PCR; TCRdb stores just in-frame clones and leaves some out. Clonal size and the V and J genes are those of that table, whereas D and trimming came from the DNA. The sample holds some 83,000 clones, 72% seen once. The data were taken from a study of blood T cell repertoires in COVID-19. Across the whole study: The United States, Italy and Spain supplied acute and convalescent COVID-19 samples. The analysed material was cDNA or gDNA that came from T cells, B-cell-depleted T cells, or PBMCs.

Input material: peripheral blood. This TCR came from a woman older than 75 with acute or convalescent COVID-19.

CDR3 in amino acids: CASSVGGSAAGELFF. CDR3 nucleotide sequence: TGTGCCAGCAGCGTAGGAGGTTCTGCGGCCGGGGAGCTGTTTTTT. This sequence joins TRBV9 and TRBJ2-2; D unclear. The germline gives CDR1 SGDLS, CDR2 YYNGEE. The CDR3 sequence is 15 residues long. V dropped 0 bases and J dropped 6 bases, with 12 bases sitting between them.